Below, 3 T cell receptor beta chains from the same sample are listed, as sequenced in a study of T cell responses to AZD1222 COVID-19 vaccine. Here immunoSEQ multiplex PCR was the method, and the copy in TCRdb shows in-frame clones only, minus some. Of roughly 53,000 clones in the sample, 84% were seen once. Sequences were derived from peripheral blood, sampled on day 0 of AZD1222 vaccination. Source of these receptors: an adult in good health.

The chain couples TRBV25-1 to TRBJ2-5, with D hard to call. Germline CDR1 MGHDK, CDR2 SYGVNS. V lost 2 bases and J lost 4, with 2 bases in between. The CDR3 is 11 residues long. Written as DNA, the CDR3 is TGTGCCAGCAGTGAAGGAGAGACCCAGTACTTC. Amino acid sequence: CASSEGETQYF.

The chain has TRBV6-1 and TRBJ1-4; 12 bases are a match to TRBD1. The CDR3 spans 16 residues. V lost 4 bases and J lost 4; bases outside the gene matches: 4. CDR1 MNHNS and CDR2 SASEGT come from the germline V gene. CDR3: CASSVGTGGINEKLFF. The CDR3 DNA sequence: TGTGCCAGCAGTGTAGGGACAGGGGGCATTAATGAAAAACTGTTTTTT.

The rearrangement links TRBV28 to TRBJ2-3; the D is unclear. Per the germline V gene, CDR1 is MDHEN and CDR2 is SYDVKM. Trimming removed 5 bases from V and 6 bases from J, with 12 bases in between. The CDR3 has 13 residues. CDR3 sequence reads: CASSTPERDTQYF. The CDR3 DNA follows: TGTGCCAGCAGTACCCCGGAGAGGGATACGCAGTATTTT.